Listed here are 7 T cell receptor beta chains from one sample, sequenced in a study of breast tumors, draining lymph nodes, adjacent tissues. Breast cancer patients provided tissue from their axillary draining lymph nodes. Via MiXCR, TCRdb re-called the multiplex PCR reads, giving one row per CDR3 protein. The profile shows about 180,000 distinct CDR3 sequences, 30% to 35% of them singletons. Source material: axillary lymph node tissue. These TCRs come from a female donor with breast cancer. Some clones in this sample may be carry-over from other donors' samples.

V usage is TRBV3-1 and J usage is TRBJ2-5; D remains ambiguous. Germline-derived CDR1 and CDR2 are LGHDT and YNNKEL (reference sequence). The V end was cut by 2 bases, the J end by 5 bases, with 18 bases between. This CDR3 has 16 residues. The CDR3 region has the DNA TGTGCCAGCAGCCAAATTACGATCAACGGGCGGGAGACCCAGTACTTC. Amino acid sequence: CASSQITINGRETQYF.

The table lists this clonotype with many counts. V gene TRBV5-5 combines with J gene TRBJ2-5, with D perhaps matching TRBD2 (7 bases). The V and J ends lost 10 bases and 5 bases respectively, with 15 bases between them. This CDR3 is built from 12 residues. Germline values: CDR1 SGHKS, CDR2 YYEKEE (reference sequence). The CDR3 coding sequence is TGTGCCTCTGAGGGGGGGGCTGAGACCCAGTACTTC. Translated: CASEGGAETQYF.

CDR3 in amino acids: CASSQEIGTSGGLGSDTQYF. DNA of the CDR3: TGTGCCAGCAGCCAAGAGATCGGGACTAGCGGGGGGCTGGGGTCGGATACGCAGTATTTT. The chain uses TRBV14 and TRBJ2-3; TRBD2 agrees at 15 bases. Trimming cost V 0 bases and J 6 bases; bases outside gene matches: 13. The CDR3 spans 20 residues. Germline V CDR1 and CDR2: SGHDN, FVKESK.

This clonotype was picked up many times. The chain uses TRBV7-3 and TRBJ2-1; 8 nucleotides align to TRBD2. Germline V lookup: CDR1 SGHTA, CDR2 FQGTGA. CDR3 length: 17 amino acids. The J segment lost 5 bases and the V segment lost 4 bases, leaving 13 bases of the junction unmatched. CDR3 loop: CASSSIPLAGGNNEQFF. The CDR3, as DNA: TGTGCCAGCAGCTCTATCCCCTTGGCGGGGGGAAACAATGAGCAGTTCTTC.

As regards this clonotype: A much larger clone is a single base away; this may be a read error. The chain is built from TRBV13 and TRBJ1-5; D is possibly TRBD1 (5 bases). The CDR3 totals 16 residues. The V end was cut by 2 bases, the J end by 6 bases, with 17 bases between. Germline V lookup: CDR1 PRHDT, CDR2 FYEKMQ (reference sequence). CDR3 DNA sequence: TGTGCCAGCAGCTTACGAGAGACGGTCGGGGGTCAGCCCCAGCATTTT. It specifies CASSLRETVGGQPQHF. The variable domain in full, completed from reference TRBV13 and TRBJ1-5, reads AAGVIQSPRHLIKEKRETATLKCYPIPRHDTVYWYQQGPGQDPQFLISFYEKMQSDKGSIPDRFSAQQFSDYHSELNMSSLELGDSALYFCASSLRETVGGQPQHFGDGTRLSIL.

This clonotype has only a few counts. CDR3 bases: TGTGCCAGCTCACCAATCTCACAGGGAGAGTCTACGCAGTATTTT. Its translation is CASSPISQGESTQYF. The chain is built from TRBV18 and TRBJ2-3; possible D gene TRBD1, 6 bases. CDR1 and CDR2 (germline): KGHSH, LQKENI. V lost 2 bases and J 8 bases, leaving 17 bases between the germline ends. The CDR3 sequence is 15 residues long.

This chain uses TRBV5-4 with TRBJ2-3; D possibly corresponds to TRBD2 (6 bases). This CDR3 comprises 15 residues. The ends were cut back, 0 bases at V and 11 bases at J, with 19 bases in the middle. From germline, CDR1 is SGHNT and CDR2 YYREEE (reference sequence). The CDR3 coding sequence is TGTGCCAGCAGCTTGGGAAATAGCGGTTACAATGAGCAGTATTTT. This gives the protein CASSLGNSGYNEQYF.